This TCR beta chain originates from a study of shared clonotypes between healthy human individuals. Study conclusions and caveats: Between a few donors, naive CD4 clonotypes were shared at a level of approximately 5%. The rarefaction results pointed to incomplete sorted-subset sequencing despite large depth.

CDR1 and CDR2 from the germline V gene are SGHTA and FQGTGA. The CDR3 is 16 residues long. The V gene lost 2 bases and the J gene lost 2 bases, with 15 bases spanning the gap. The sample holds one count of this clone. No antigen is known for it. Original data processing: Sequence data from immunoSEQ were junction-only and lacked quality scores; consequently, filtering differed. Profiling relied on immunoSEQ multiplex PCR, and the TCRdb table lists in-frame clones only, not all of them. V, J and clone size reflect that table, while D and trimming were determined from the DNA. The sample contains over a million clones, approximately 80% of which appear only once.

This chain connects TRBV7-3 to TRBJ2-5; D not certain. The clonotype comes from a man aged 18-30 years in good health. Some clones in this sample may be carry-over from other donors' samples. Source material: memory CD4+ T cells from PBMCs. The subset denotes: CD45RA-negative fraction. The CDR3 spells CASSLAGPHSQETQYF. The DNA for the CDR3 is TGTGCCAGCAGCTTAGCCGGGCCTCATTCTCAAGAGACCCAGTACTTC.